Reported below is one TCR beta chain. TCRdb processed the 5' RACE reads anew with MiXCR; each CDR3 protein has one entry. The data hold approximately 570,000 distinct CDR3 sequences, with roughly 18% observed a single time. The data were taken from a study of T-cell memory formation after mild COVID-19. Germline V gene data show CDR1 as SGHTA and CDR2 as FQGNSA. The V segment lost 5 bases and the J segment 7 bases; nucleotides outside the gene matches: 9. This CDR3 has 14 amino acids. The V and J genes are TRBV7-2 and TRBJ2-7; 9 nucleotides agree with TRBD2. This receptor was taken from an adult woman who had mild COVID-19 (a few samples of this study predate the infection). Cell type and time point are not known. Source material: PBMCs or a T cell subset sorted from them (not recorded which). The CDR3 sequence is CASSARTAGGEQYF. CDR3 in DNA: TGTGCCAGCAGCGCTAGGACCGCGGGGGGGGAGCAGTACTTC.